The 13 T cell receptor beta chains below were found in one sample sequenced in a study of shared clonotypes between healthy human individuals. TCRdb keeps only in-frame clones here, not all; method: immunoSEQ multiplex PCR. The table includes about 2.4 million clones, 80% to 95% detected once. Sequencing was done on a sample of naive CD4+ T cells from PBMCs. The subset: CD45RA+ positively selected. These receptor sequences come from a man aged 18 to 30 in good health. Some clones in this sample may be carry-over from other donors' samples.

V is TRBV28 and J is TRBJ2-7; D is unresolved. CDR1 MDHEN and CDR2 SYDVKM come from the germline V gene. V was trimmed by 1 base and J by 4 bases, leaving 8 bases between them. The CDR3 is 13 amino acids. CDR3 protein: CASSLLQPYEQYF. Written as DNA, the CDR3 is TGTGCCAGCAGTTTATTGCAGCCATACGAGCAGTACTTC.

The chain uses TRBV28 and TRBJ1-5, with D possibly TRBD1 on 5 matching bases. The CDR3 is 16 amino acids. Germline CDR1 is MDHEN and CDR2 is SYDVKM. V was cut by 2 bases and J by 4 bases, with 15 bases left in between. CDR3: CASSLVERGWNQPQHF. The DNA for the CDR3 is TGTGCCAGCAGTTTAGTAGAAAGGGGTTGGAATCAGCCCCAGCATTTT.

The chain links TRBV6-6 to TRBJ2-5; 8 positions agree with TRBD2. The CDR3 contains 15 residues. With 6 bases clipped from V and 5 bases from J, the junction kept 11 bases outside the gene matches. The V gene's germline CDR1 is MNHNY and CDR2 SVGAGI (reference sequence). In DNA, the CDR3 is TGTGCCAGCAGGCAACCCGGGACTAGTGCGGAGACCCAGTACTTC. It encodes CASRQPGTSAETQYF.

J is TRBJ2-2 and V is TRBV5-4; D is undetermined. Per the germline V gene, CDR1 is SGHNT and CDR2 is YYREEE (reference sequence). V was trimmed by 2 bases and J by 7 bases, leaving 12 bases between them. CDR3 size: 14 residues. CDR3 nucleotides: TGTGCCAGCAGCTTTTTCCAGCAAGGCGGGGAGCTGTTTTTT. Translating gives CASSFFQQGGELFF.

The V call is TRBV7-9, the J call TRBJ2-7; no firm D call. Germline lookup yields CDR1 SEHNR and CDR2 FQNEAQ (reference sequence). CDR3 size: 12 residues. The V end lost 5 bases, the J end lost 4 bases, and 9 bases lay between the germline ends. The CDR3 region is CASSGRRYEQYF. The CDR3 region has the DNA TGTGCCAGCAGCGGGCGGAGATACGAGCAGTACTTC.

The genes are TRBV30 and TRBJ1-4; D remains ambiguous. Germline loops: CDR1 GTSNPN, CDR2 SVGIG (reference sequence). V was trimmed by 3 bases and J by 5 bases, leaving 19 bases between them. The CDR3 covers 16 residues. The CDR3 DNA reads as TGTGCCTGGAGAAGGGCGGGATTGGCTCTGAATGAAAAACTGTTTTTT. Its translation is CAWRRAGLALNEKLFF.

The CDR3 nucleotides read TGTGCCAGCAGTGAAACCAATGAGCAGTTCTTC. This codes for CASSETNEQFF. The rearrangement uses TRBV6-1 and TRBJ2-1; D ambiguous. Germline CDR1 reads MNHNS; CDR2 reads SASEGT. V was clipped by 2 bases and J by 6 bases, with 2 bases between them. The CDR3 has 11 residues.

The CDR3 DNA sequence: TGTGCCAGTAGTATGGCGAGAGGGCTCCATGAGCAGTTCTTC. Translating gives CASSMARGLHEQFF. The J gene is TRBJ2-1, the V gene TRBV19; D might be TRBD2 (5 bases). This CDR3 has 14 amino acids. Per the germline V gene, CDR1 is LNHDA and CDR2 is SQIVND (reference sequence). V shed 3 bases and J shed 8 bases, with 14 bases lying between them.

This chain joins TRBV28 and TRBJ2-7; D is perhaps TRBD1 or TRBD2 (5 bases each). V lost 6 bases, J lost 3 bases, and 18 bases lay in between. CDR1 is MDHEN and CDR2 is SYDVKM in the germline V gene. This CDR3 region has 15 residues. The CDR3, as DNA: TGTGCCAGCAGCCCTCCGGGGCGGGCCCGCTACGAGCAGTACTTC. Its protein product is CASSPPGRARYEQYF.

The chain combines TRBV28 with TRBJ2-2; no definite D call. Germline CDR1 reads MDHEN; CDR2 reads SYDVKM. V was shortened by 6 bases and J by 7 bases, with 18 bases between the two germline ends. The CDR3 extends over 15 amino acids. The CDR3 spells CASRVSPAVGGELFF. For the CDR3, the DNA is TGTGCCAGCAGAGTTTCCCCTGCTGTAGGCGGGGAGCTGTTTTTT.

The CDR3 DNA reads TGCAGCGTTGAGGCCAACTATGGCTACACCTTC. Its translation: CSVEANYGYTF. The chain couples TRBV29-1 to TRBJ1-2; no clear D gene. The CDR3 has 11 amino acids. Per the germline V gene, CDR1 is SQVTM and CDR2 is ANQGSEA. V was clipped by 3 bases and J by 2 bases, with 4 bases between them.

V is TRBV7-2 and J is TRBJ2-7; 8 nucleotides align to TRBD1. CDR3 length: 15 amino acids. The J segment lost 4 bases and the V segment lost 2 bases, leaving 7 bases of the junction unmatched. Germline CDR1 and CDR2: SGHTA and FQGNSA. CDR3 in amino acids: CASSLTLQGAYEQYF. The CDR3 coding sequence is TGTGCCAGCAGCTTAACTTTGCAGGGGGCTTACGAGCAGTACTTC. Based on the CDR3 plus reference TRBV7-2 and TRBJ2-7, the full variable domain is GAGVSQSPSNKVTEKGKDVELRCDPISGHTALYWYRQSLGQGLEFLIYFQGNSAPDKSGLPSDRFSAERTGGSVSTLTIQRTQQEDSAVYLCASSLTLQGAYEQYFGPGTRLTVT.

A remark on this clone: This same CDR3 is encoded by further DNA sequences in the sample. The rearrangement links TRBV18 to TRBJ2-7; perhaps TRBD1 as D (6 bases). The CDR3 is 13 residues long. From germline, CDR1 is KGHSH and CDR2 LQKENI. Trimming took 1 base from V and 5 from J, leaving 9 bases between them. This CDR3 is CASSPQQGDEQYF. CDR3 coding DNA: TGTGCCAGCTCACCACAACAGGGAGACGAGCAGTACTTC. Full variable domain (remainder filled in from reference TRBV18 and TRBJ2-7): NAGVMQNPRHLVRRRGQEARLRCSPMKGHSHVYWYRQLPEEGLKFMVYLQKENIIDESGMPKERFSAEFPKEGPSILRIQQVVRGDSAAYFCASSPQQGDEQYFGPGTRLTVT.